This is a list of T cell receptor beta chains from one sample in a study of blood T cell repertoires in COVID-19. Assay used: immunoSEQ multiplex PCR; TCRdb lists only in-frame clones, some missing. Of around 67,000 clones listed, around 80% are singletons. The sample consisted of peripheral blood. The source of these receptors is a human donor in a cohort sampled during active COVID-19. CDR3s include the opening cysteine and the closing phenylalanine or tryptophan. The order of the fields is J gene, V gene, clone size, D gene, CDR3 protein, CDR3 DNA. The D gene is left open where the match is weak. Clone size, where shown, is once, few, many, or a class for clones that have expanded.

J: TRBJ2-7
V: TRBV27
size: .
D: .
CDR3: CASSLSTGSYEQYF
DNA: TGTGCCAGCAGCCTTTCGACAGGTTCCTACGAGCAGTACTTC

J: TRBJ2-2
V: TRBV5-1
size: .
D: TRBD2
CDR3: CASSASTSGRLYTGELFF
DNA: TGCGCCAGCAGCGCGTCGACTAGCGGGAGATTGTACACCGGGGAGCTGTTTTTT

J: TRBJ1-1
V: TRBV11-2
size: once
D: .
CDR3: CATQDMNTEAFF
DNA: TGTGCCACCCAGGATATGAACACTGAAGCTTTCTTT

J: TRBJ2-7
V: TRBV27
size: .
D: .
CDR3: CASSPTGPYEQYF
DNA: TGTGCCAGCAGTCCGACAGGCCCCTACGAGCAGTACTTC

J: TRBJ2-7
V: TRBV18
size: once
D: TRBD1
CDR3: CASSRTGDYEQYF
DNA: TGTGCCAGCTCTCGGACAGGGGACTACGAGCAGTACTTC

J: TRBJ2-5
V: TRBV7-2
size: .
D: TRBD1
CDR3: CASSSPGQAIQETQYF
DNA: TGTGCCAGCAGCTCACCCGGACAGGCCATCCAAGAGACCCAGTACTTC

J: TRBJ2-7
V: TRBV21-1
size: few
D: .
CDR3: CASDSILRGYEQYF
DNA: TGTGCCAGCGACTCCATCCTTAGGGGCTACGAGCAGTACTTC

J: TRBJ2-7
V: TRBV9
size: .
D: TRBD2
CDR3: CASSPREVGYEQYF
DNA: TGTGCCAGCAGCCCTCGGGAGGTTGGGTACGAGCAGTACTTC

J: TRBJ2-7
V: TRBV5-8
size: .
D: TRBD1
CDR3: CASSLVGTGGTYEQYF
DNA: TGTGCCAGCAGCTTGGTCGGGACAGGGGGCACTTACGAGCAGTACTTC

J: TRBJ2-3
V: TRBV18
size: .
D: .
CDR3: CASSPFGVGYTDTQYF
DNA: TGTGCCAGCTCACCATTCGGGGTGGGATACACAGATACGCAGTATTTT

J: TRBJ2-2
V: TRBV5-1
size: .
D: TRBD1
CDR3: CASSSTTGITGELFF
DNA: TGCGCCAGCAGCTCGACGACAGGGATTACCGGGGAGCTGTTTTTT

J: TRBJ1-6
V: TRBV19
size: few
D: .
CDR3: CASSIWPRVSPLHF
DNA: TGTGCCAGTAGTATATGGCCTCGGGTTTCACCCCTCCACTTT

J: TRBJ2-7
V: TRBV11-2
size: .
D: TRBD1
CDR3: CASSLSDRGYEQYF
DNA: TGTGCCAGCAGCTTAAGCGACAGGGGGTACGAGCAGTACTTC

J: TRBJ1-5
V: TRBV6-2/TRBV6-3
size: few
D: TRBD1
CDR3: CASSYVVRGIGNQPQHF
DNA: TGTGCCAGCAGTTACGTGGTCAGGGGGATAGGCAATCAGCCCCAGCATTTT

J: TRBJ2-3
V: TRBV10-3
size: few
D: TRBD2
CDR3: CAISYSGADTQYF
DNA: TGTGCCATCAGTTATAGCGGGGCGGATACGCAGTATTTT

J: TRBJ2-3
V: TRBV11-2
size: .
D: TRBD2
CDR3: CASSLLVAGADTQYF
DNA: TGTGCCAGCAGCTTATTAGTAGCGGGAGCAGATACGCAGTATTTT

J: TRBJ2-7
V: TRBV4-3
size: .
D: .
CDR3: CASSQQFSFQDGHEQYF
DNA: TGCGCCAGCAGCCAACAGTTTAGTTTCCAGGATGGCCACGAGCAGTACTTC

J: TRBJ1-1
V: TRBV5-4
size: medium-sized
D: .
CDR3: CASSTGATRGGTEAFF
DNA: TGTGCCAGCAGCACGGGGGCGACTCGCGGGGGCACTGAAGCTTTCTTT

J: TRBJ2-7
V: TRBV21-1
size: .
D: .
CDR3: CASSDPWDFPYEQYF
DNA: TGTGCCAGCAGCGATCCTTGGGACTTCCCCTACGAGCAGTACTTC

J: TRBJ2-3
V: TRBV9
size: .
D: TRBD2
CDR3: CASSLGSGSSDTQYF
DNA: TGTGCCAGCAGCTTGGGGAGCGGGAGTTCCGATACGCAGTATTTT

J: TRBJ2-3
V: TRBV24-1
size: few
D: TRBD1
CDR3: CATSDRPGQGAGTDTQYF
DNA: TGTGCCACCAGTGATCGTCCGGGACAGGGGGCCGGCACAGATACGCAGTATTTT

J: TRBJ1-2
V: TRBV6-5
size: .
D: .
CDR3: CASSYRQGRLYGYTF
DNA: TGTGCCAGCAGTTACCGCCAGGGCCGTCTCTATGGCTACACCTTC

J: TRBJ1-2
V: TRBV5-4
size: .
D: .
CDR3: CASSSTGNGYTF
DNA: TGTGCCAGCAGCTCTACAGGGAATGGCTACACCTTC

J: TRBJ2-7
V: TRBV28
size: .
D: TRBD1
CDR3: CASLSGGSYEQYF
DNA: TGTGCCAGCCTTTCAGGGGGCTCCTACGAGCAGTACTTC

J: TRBJ2-5
V: TRBV5-8
size: .
D: TRBD2
CDR3: CASSELTSEEETQYF
DNA: TGTGCCAGCAGCGAACTGACTAGCGAGGAGGAGACCCAGTACTTC

J: TRBJ1-1
V: TRBV7-9
size: .
D: .
CDR3: CASSLSDRGAFF
DNA: TGTGCCAGCAGCTTGTCCGATAGGGGAGCTTTCTTT

J: TRBJ2-3
V: TRBV24-1
size: .
D: TRBD2
CDR3: CATSAESGSPDTQYF
DNA: TGTGCCACCAGTGCTGAAAGCGGGAGTCCAGATACGCAGTATTTT

J: TRBJ2-2
V: TRBV29-1
size: few
D: .
CDR3: CSVDIDTGELFF
DNA: TGCAGCGTTGACATTGACACCGGGGAGCTGTTTTTT

J: TRBJ2-6
V: TRBV2
size: .
D: TRBD1
CDR3: CASSGDRARGANVLTF
DNA: TGTGCCAGCAGTGGGGACAGGGCGAGAGGGGCCAACGTCCTGACTTTC

J: TRBJ2-5
V: TRBV3-1/TRBV3-2
size: .
D: TRBD2
CDR3: CASSRPTSGRAVETQYF
DNA: TGTGCCAGCAGCCGCCCAACTAGCGGGAGGGCCGTTGAGACCCAGTACTTC

J: TRBJ2-5
V: TRBV28
size: .
D: .
CDR3: CASSLGPVTIRGETQYF
DNA: TGTGCCAGCAGTTTAGGTCCCGTGACTATCAGAGGAGAGACCCAGTACTTC

J: TRBJ2-1
V: TRBV11-3
size: .
D: TRBD2
CDR3: CASSYPTSGRANYNEQFF
DNA: TGTGCCAGCAGCTACCCGACTAGCGGGAGGGCTAACTACAATGAGCAGTTCTTC

J: TRBJ1-1
V: TRBV7-2
size: .
D: .
CDR3: CASSLGGRGTEAFF
DNA: TGTGCCAGCAGCTTAGGCGGGAGGGGAACTGAAGCTTTCTTT

J: TRBJ2-2
V: TRBV7-9
size: few
D: TRBD1
CDR3: CASSFDRGHGELFF
DNA: TGTGCCAGCAGCTTTGACAGGGGGCACGGGGAGCTGTTTTTT

J: TRBJ2-5
V: TRBV2
size: .
D: .
CDR3: CASSGVGRETQYF
DNA: TGTGCCAGCAGTGGAGTTGGGAGGGAGACCCAGTACTTC

J: TRBJ1-5
V: TRBV27
size: once
D: .
CDR3: CASSLTGVNQPQHF
DNA: TGTGCCAGCAGTTTAACGGGTGTTAATCAGCCCCAGCATTTT

J: TRBJ1-1
V: TRBV29-1
size: once
D: TRBD1
CDR3: CSVAQGAEAFF
DNA: TGCAGCGTTGCCCAGGGGGCTGAAGCTTTCTTT

J: TRBJ2-5
V: TRBV6-5
size: .
D: .
CDR3: CASSWGGTAKTQYF
DNA: TGTGCCAGCAGTTGGGGAGGTACCGCGAAGACCCAGTACTTC

J: TRBJ2-1
V: TRBV11-2
size: .
D: .
CDR3: CASSRIRRGSSYNEQFF
DNA: TGTGCCAGCAGCCGTATCCGAAGGGGGAGCTCCTACAATGAGCAGTTCTTC

J: TRBJ2-3
V: TRBV2
size: .
D: TRBD2
CDR3: CASSEDGTRAGAPDTQYF
DNA: TGTGCCAGCAGTGAAGACGGAACCCGAGCGGGAGCTCCAGATACGCAGTATTTT

J: TRBJ2-1
V: TRBV10-1
size: .
D: TRBD2
CDR3: CASSESTGGEQFF
DNA: TGCGCCAGCAGTGAGTCGACGGGGGGTGAGCAGTTCTTC

J: TRBJ1-1
V: TRBV13
size: .
D: TRBD1
CDR3: CATGTGMNTEAFF
DNA: TGTGCCACCGGGACAGGGATGAACACTGAAGCTTTCTTT

J: TRBJ1-1
V: TRBV7-2
size: .
D: .
CDR3: CASSSQGYTEAFF
DNA: TGTGCCAGCAGCTCTCAGGGATACACTGAAGCTTTCTTT

J: TRBJ2-3
V: TRBV4-1
size: .
D: TRBD2
CDR3: CASSRGGLAGIAGTDTQYF
DNA: TGCGCCAGCAGCCGAGGTGGACTAGCGGGAATTGCAGGCACAGATACGCAGTATTTT

J: TRBJ2-5
V: TRBV28
size: .
D: TRBD1
CDR3: CASSSKGTGKETQYF
DNA: TGTGCCAGCAGTTCCAAGGGGACAGGGAAAGAGACCCAGTACTTC

J: TRBJ2-3
V: TRBV5-6
size: .
D: TRBD2
CDR3: CASSDIGTSGHTDTQYF
DNA: TGTGCCAGCAGCGACATTGGGACTAGCGGACACACAGATACGCAGTATTTT

J: TRBJ2-1
V: TRBV29-1
size: .
D: TRBD2
CDR3: CSLRRYPTSGRGNEQFF
DNA: TGCAGCCTCCGGCGCTACCCTACTAGCGGGCGAGGGAATGAGCAGTTCTTC

J: TRBJ2-3
V: TRBV2
size: .
D: TRBD2
CDR3: CASSAGGRNTDTQYF
DNA: TGTGCCAGCAGTGCGGGGGGGAGGAACACAGATACGCAGTATTTT

J: TRBJ2-7
V: TRBV7-7
size: .
D: TRBD2
CDR3: CASSLERLAEVSYEQYF
DNA: TGTGCCAGCAGCTTAGAACGGCTAGCGGAGGTCTCCTACGAGCAGTACTTC

J: TRBJ1-2
V: TRBV14
size: few
D: .
CDR3: CASSSQGLGGYTF
DNA: TGTGCCAGCAGCTCCCAGGGTTTAGGAGGCTACACCTTC

J: TRBJ1-6
V: TRBV19
size: .
D: .
CDR3: CASSQGPNSPLHF
DNA: TGTGCCAGTAGTCAGGGCCCTAATTCACCCCTCCACTTT

J: TRBJ2-5
V: TRBV28
size: few
D: .
CDR3: CASRNRDTGTQYF
DNA: TGTGCCAGTCGAAACCGGGATACTGGGACCCAGTACTTC

J: TRBJ2-1
V: TRBV9
size: .
D: TRBD2
CDR3: CASSVGPSGTYNEQFF
DNA: TGTGCCAGCAGCGTAGGGCCTAGCGGGACTTACAATGAGCAGTTCTTC

J: TRBJ2-7
V: TRBV19
size: .
D: .
CDR3: CASKGPAPSYEQYF
DNA: TGTGCCAGTAAGGGGCCTGCTCCCTCCTACGAGCAGTACTTC

J: TRBJ1-4
V: TRBV27
size: .
D: .
CDR3: CASSSRGDNEKLFF
DNA: TGTGCCAGCAGTAGTAGGGGCGACAATGAAAAACTGTTTTTT

J: TRBJ2-2
V: TRBV19
size: .
D: .
CDR3: CASIAGSHRDTGELFF
DNA: TGTGCCAGTATAGCCGGGTCTCACCGGGACACCGGGGAGCTGTTTTTT

J: TRBJ2-2
V: TRBV19
size: few
D: .
CDR3: CASSAHRNTGELFF
DNA: TGTGCCAGTAGTGCCCACAGGAACACCGGGGAGCTGTTTTTT

J: TRBJ2-6
V: TRBV4-3
size: .
D: TRBD1
CDR3: CASSQATGAGANVLTF
DNA: TGCGCCAGCAGCCAAGCCACAGGGGCCGGGGCCAACGTCCTGACTTTC

J: TRBJ1-6
V: TRBV7-3
size: .
D: .
CDR3: CASSLSPSASPLHF
DNA: TGTGCCAGCAGCTTAAGTCCGAGTGCATCACCCCTCCACTTT

J: TRBJ2-7
V: TRBV7-2
size: .
D: TRBD2
CDR3: CAIPTGTSNYEQYF
DNA: TGTGCCATCCCTACCGGGACTAGCAACTACGAGCAGTACTTC